The entry that follows covers one TCR beta chain sequence. Its antigen is currently not known. Base qualities are not at hand, and no much larger clone is one base apart. The germline V gene (reference sequence) sets CDR1 to MNHEY and CDR2 to SMNVEV. The CDR3 runs 16 amino acids, cysteine and phenylalanine included. The only DNA kept is the CDR3, 48 bases in frame from the first base. V has 4 bases trimmed and J has 6 bases trimmed; junction bases matching no gene number 8. Libraries were built with the immunoSEQ multiplex PCR assay. Held by TCRdb, this immuneACCESS table contains in-frame sequences only and omits some clones. Under half of the omission traces to an unresolved V gene where checked; the cause of the rest is unknown. For this sample there are 130,000 or so clones; 94% appear just once. The ten biggest clones cover about an eighth of the sample. This entry comes from a study of control samples from healthy donors and cancer patients (TCRdb year 2020).

This TCR derives from a man aged 40-49 years in good health. The chain employs TRBV27 and TRBJ2-3, with 12 bases aligning to TRBD1. The sample was blood. Here the CDR3 is given as CASSYTGTGGIDTQYF. The nucleotides read TGTGCCAGCAGTTATACCGGGACAGGGGGCATCGATACGCAGTATTTT.